Detailed here is one T cell receptor beta chain. These data are taken from a study of T cell repertoires in cytomegalovirus infection. From the reads, TCRdb called clonotypes with MiXCR, one entry per CDR3 protein. Altogether about 600,000 distinct CDR3 sequences are present, roughly 24% being singletons, with the ten largest covering roughly 8%. CDR3 length: 13 residues. V was clipped by 4 bases and J by 5 bases, with 11 bases between them. Germline loops: CDR1 MDHEN, CDR2 SYDVKM. The specimen sequenced was CD8+ T cells from PBMCs. This chain connects TRBV28 to TRBJ2-5; D remains ambiguous. The clonotype comes from a human donor in good health (CMV status not recorded). Some clones in this sample may be carry-over from other donors' samples. CDR3 DNA: TGTGCCAGCAGTTCCGTTCAGGTGGAGACCCAGTACTTC. Translating it yields CASSSVQVETQYF.